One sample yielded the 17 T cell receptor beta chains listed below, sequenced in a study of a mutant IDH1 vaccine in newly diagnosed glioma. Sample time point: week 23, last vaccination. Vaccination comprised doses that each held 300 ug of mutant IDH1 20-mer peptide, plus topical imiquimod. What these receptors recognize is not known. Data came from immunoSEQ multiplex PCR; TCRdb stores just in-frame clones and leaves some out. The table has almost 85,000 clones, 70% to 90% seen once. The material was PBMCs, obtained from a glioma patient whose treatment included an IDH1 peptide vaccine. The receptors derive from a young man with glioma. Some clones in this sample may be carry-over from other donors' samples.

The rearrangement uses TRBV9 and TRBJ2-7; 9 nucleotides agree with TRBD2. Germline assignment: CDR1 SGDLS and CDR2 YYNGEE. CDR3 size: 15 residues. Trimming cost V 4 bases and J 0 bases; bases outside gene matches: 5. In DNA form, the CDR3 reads TGTGCCAGCAGCCTCCTAGCGGGAAACTCCTACGAGCAGTACTTC. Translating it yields CASSLLAGNSYEQYF.

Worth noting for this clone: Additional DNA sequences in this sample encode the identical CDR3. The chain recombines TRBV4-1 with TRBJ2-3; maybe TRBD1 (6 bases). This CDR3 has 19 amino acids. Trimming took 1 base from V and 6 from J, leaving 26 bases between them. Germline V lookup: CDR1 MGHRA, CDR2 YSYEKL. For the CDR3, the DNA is TGCGCCAGCAGCCAAGGGCTGTCAAAGGGGGTAGTTACCAGGGATACGCAGTATTTT. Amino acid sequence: CASSQGLSKGVVTRDTQYF.

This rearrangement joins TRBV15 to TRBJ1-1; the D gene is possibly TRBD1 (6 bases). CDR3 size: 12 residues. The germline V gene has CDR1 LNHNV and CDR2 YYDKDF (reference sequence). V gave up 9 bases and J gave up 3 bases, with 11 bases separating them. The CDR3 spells CATQGLDTEAFF. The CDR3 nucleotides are TGTGCCACGCAGGGGTTGGACACTGAAGCTTTCTTT.

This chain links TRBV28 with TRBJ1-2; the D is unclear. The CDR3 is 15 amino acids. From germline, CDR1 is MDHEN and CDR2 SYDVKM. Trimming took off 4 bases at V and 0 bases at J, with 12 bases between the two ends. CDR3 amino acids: CASSSPVATNYGYTF. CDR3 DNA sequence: TGTGCCAGCAGTTCCCCGGTTGCGACTAACTATGGCTACACCTTC.

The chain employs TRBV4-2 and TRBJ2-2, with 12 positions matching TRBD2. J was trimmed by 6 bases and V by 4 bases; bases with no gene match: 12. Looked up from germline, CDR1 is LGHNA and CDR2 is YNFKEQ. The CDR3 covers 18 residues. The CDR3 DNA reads TGTGCCAGCAGCCGAGAAACTAAACTAGCGGGGGGTGCCGGGGAGCTGTTTTTT. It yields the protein CASSRETKLAGGAGELFF.

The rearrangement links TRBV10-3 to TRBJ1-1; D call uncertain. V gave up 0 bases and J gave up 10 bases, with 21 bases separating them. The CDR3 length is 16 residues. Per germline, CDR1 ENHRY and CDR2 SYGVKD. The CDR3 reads CAISESILTVKKGAFF. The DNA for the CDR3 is TGTGCCATCAGTGAGTCGATTTTAACAGTCAAAAAAGGAGCTTTCTTT.

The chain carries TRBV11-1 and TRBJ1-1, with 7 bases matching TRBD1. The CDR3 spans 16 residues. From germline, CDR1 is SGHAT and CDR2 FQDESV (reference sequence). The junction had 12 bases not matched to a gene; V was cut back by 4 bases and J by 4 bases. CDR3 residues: CASSSGQTKQGTEAFF. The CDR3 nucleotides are TGTGCCAGCAGCTCGGGACAGACCAAACAGGGCACTGAAGCTTTCTTT.

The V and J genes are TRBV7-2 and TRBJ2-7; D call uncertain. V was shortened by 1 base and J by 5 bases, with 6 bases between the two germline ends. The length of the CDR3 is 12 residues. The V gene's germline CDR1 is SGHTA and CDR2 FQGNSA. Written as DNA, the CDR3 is TGTGCCAGCAGCTTAGATAGGAACGAGCAGTACTTC. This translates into CASSLDRNEQYF.

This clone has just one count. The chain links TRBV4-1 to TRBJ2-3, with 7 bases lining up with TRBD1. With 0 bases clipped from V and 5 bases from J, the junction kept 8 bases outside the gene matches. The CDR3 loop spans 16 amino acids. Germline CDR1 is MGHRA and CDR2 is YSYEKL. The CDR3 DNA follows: TGCGCCAGCAGCCAAGAAGAGCGCAGGGGGAGAGATACGCAGTATTTT. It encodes CASSQEERRGRDTQYF.

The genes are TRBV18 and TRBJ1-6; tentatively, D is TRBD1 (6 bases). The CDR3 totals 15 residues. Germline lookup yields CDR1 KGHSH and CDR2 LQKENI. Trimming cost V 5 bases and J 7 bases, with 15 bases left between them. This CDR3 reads CASSSATGSNSPLHF. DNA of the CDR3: TGTGCCAGCTCATCCGCTACAGGGTCGAATTCACCCCTCCACTTT.

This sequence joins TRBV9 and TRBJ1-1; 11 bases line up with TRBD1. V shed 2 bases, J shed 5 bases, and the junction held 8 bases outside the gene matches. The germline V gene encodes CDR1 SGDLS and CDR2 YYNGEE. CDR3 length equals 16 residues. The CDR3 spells CASSVGTGGYNTEAFF. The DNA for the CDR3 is TGTGCCAGCAGCGTGGGGACAGGGGGTTACAATACTGAAGCTTTCTTT.

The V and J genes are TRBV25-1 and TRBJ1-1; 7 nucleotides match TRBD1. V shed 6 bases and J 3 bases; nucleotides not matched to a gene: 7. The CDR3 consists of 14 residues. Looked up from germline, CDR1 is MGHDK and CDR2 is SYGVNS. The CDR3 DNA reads TGTGCCAGCAGGCAGACAGGGCTTGACACTGAAGCTTTCTTT. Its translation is CASRQTGLDTEAFF.

In nucleotides, the CDR3 is TGCGCCAGCAGCTCTGGGTTAGGGGAACAAAGAGTAGAGACCCAGTACTTC. It encodes CASSSGLGEQRVETQYF. V is TRBV5-1 and J is TRBJ2-5, with D perhaps matching TRBD1 (5 bases). The CDR3 is made up of 17 amino acids. Germline CDR1 is SGHRS and CDR2 is YFSETQ. V was trimmed by 3 bases and J by 4 bases, leaving 22 bases between them.

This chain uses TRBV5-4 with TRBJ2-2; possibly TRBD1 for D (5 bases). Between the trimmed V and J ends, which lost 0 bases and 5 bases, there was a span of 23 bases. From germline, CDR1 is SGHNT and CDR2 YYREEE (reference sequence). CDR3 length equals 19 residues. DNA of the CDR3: TGTGCCAGCAGCTTGGGGGGCGGACCGCGATCCCGTCGGACCGGGGAGCTGTTTTTT. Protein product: CASSLGGGPRSRRTGELFF.

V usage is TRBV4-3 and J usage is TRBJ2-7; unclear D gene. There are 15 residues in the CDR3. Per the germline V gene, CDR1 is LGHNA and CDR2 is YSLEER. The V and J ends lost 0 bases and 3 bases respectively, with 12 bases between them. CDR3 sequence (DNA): TGCGCCAGCAGCCAAGAAGTGGGTTTTGGCTACGAGCAGTACTTC. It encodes CASSQEVGFGYEQYF.

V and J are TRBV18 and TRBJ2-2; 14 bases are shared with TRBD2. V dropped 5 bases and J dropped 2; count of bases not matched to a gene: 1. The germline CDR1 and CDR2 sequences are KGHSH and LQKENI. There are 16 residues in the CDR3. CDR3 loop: CASSGTSGGNTGELFF. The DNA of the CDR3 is TGTGCCAGCTCAGGGACTAGCGGGGGCAACACCGGGGAGCTGTTTTTT.

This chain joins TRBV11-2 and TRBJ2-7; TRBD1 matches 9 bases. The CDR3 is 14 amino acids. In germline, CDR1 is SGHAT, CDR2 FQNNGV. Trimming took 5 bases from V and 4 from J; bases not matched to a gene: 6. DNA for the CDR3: TGTGCCAGCAGCCAAGGACAGGGGTTGTACGAGCAGTACTTC. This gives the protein CASSQGQGLYEQYF. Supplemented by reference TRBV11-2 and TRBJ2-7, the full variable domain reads EAGVAQSPRYKIIEKRQSVAFWCNPISGHATLYWYQQILGQGPKLLIQFQNNGVVDDSQLPKDRFSAERLKGVDSTLKIQPAKLEDSAVYLCASSQGQGLYEQYFGPGTRLTVT.